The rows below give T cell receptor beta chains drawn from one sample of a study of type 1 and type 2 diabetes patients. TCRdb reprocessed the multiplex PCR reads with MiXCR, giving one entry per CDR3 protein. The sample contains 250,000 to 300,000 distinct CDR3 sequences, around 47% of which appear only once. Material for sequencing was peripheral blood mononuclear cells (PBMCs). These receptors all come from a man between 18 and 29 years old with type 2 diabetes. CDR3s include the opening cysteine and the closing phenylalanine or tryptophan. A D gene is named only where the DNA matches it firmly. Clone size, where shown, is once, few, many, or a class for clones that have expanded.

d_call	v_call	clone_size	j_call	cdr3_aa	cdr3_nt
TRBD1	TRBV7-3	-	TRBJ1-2	CASSLNRRGTGGAGYTF	TGTGCCAGCAGCTTAAATCGCCGGGGGACAGGGGGCGCTGGCTACACCTTC
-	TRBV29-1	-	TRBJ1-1	CSVETRGKTEAFF	TGCAGCGTTGAAACGAGGGGGAAAACTGAAGCTTTCTTT
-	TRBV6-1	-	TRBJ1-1	CASSEDTVKMNTEAFF	TGTGCCAGCAGTGAAGACACAGTCAAAATGAACACTGAAGCTTTCTTT
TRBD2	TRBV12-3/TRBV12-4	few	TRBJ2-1	CASSRSGNYNEQFF	TGTGCCAGCAGTCGTAGCGGGAACTACAATGAGCAGTTCTTC
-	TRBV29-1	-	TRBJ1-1	CSVEVIWGGREAFF	TGCAGCGTTGAAGTTATATGGGGGGGGAGAGAAGCTTTCTTT
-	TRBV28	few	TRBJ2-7	CASSLVRAINYEQYF	TGTGCCAGCAGTTTAGTAAGGGCAATCAATTACGAGCAGTACTTC
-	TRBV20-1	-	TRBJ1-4	CSARDWPEKLFF	TGCAGTGCTAGAGATTGGCCAGAAAAACTGTTTTTT
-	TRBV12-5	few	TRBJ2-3	CASRATDTQYF	TGTGCCAGCAGGGCGACAGATACGCAGTATTTT
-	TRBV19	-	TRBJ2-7	CASSSGTPFSYEQYF	TGTGCCAGTAGTAGTGGGACCCCCTTCTCCTACGAGCAGTACTTC
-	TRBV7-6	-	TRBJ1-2	CASSSGGPVGYTF	TGTGCCAGCAGCTCTGGCGGCCCCGTAGGCTACACCTTC
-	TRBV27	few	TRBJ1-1	CASSFRGGGTEAFF	TGTGCCAGCAGTTTTCGTGGAGGGGGCACTGAAGCTTTCTTT
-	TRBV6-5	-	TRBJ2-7	CASSYLGHLYEQYF	TGTGCCAGCAGTTACCTGGGACATCTCTACGAGCAGTACTTC
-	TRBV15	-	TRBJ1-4	CATSRTTTGGEKLFF	TGTGCCACCAGCAGAACCACGACAGGAGGCGAAAAACTGTTTTTT
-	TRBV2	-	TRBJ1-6	CASKVALNSPLHF	TGTGCCAGTAAGGTGGCGCTTAATTCACCCCTCCACTTT
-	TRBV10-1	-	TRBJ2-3	CASSEGEQYTQYF	TGCGCCAGCAGTGAGGGGGAACAATATACGCAGTATTTT
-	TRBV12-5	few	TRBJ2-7	CASGLGDYTGYEQYF	TGTGCTAGTGGTTTGGGCGACTACACCGGCTACGAGCAGTACTTC
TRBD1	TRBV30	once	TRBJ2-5	CAWGRGRETQYF	TGTGCCTGGGGCAGGGGGCGAGAGACCCAGTACTTC
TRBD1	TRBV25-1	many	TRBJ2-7	CASSGRQGRYEQYF	TGTGCCAGCAGTGGCCGACAGGGGAGATACGAGCAGTACTTC
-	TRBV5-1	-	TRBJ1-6	CASSLGDSSYNSPLHF	TGCGCCAGCAGCTTGGGAGACAGCTCCTATAATTCACCCCTCCACTTT
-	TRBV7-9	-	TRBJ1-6	CASSLVSAGFDSPLHF	TGTGCCAGCAGCTTAGTATCTGCGGGGTTTGACTCACCCCTCCACTTT
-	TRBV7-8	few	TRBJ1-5	CASSLDSNQPQRF	TGTGCCAGCAGCTTAGACAGCAATCAGCCCCAGCGTTTT